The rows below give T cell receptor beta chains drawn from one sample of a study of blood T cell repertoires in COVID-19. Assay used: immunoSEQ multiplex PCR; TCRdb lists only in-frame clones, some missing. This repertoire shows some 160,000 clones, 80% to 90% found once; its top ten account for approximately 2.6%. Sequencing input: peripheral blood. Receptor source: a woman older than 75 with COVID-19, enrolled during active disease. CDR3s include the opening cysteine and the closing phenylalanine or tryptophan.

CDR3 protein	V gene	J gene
CASSAGQGTRSNQPQHF	TRBV9	TRBJ1-5
CASSRQGAGTEAFF	TRBV6-5	TRBJ1-1
CASSLDGTGYPDTQYF	TRBV27	TRBJ2-3
CATSLAGTRGITDTQYF	TRBV15	TRBJ2-3
CASSNGQGSYEQYF	TRBV5-1	TRBJ2-7
CASSLIRDQPQHF	TRBV27	TRBJ1-5
CSVAGFETQYF	TRBV29-1	TRBJ2-5
CASSFGWNEQFF	TRBV12-3/TRBV12-4	TRBJ2-1
CASSPPGGIHGYTF	TRBV18	TRBJ1-2
CAIAAGGQFSSYNEQFF	TRBV10-3	TRBJ2-1
CASRAAVPSQPQHF	TRBV2	TRBJ1-5
CASSPYRVGEKLFF	TRBV9	TRBJ1-4
CASSRDREETQYF	TRBV7-8	TRBJ2-5
CASSLMQGHEQFF	TRBV11-3	TRBJ2-1
CASSLLGGQYEQYF	TRBV27	TRBJ2-7
CASSVSLTGGHNEQFF	TRBV9	TRBJ2-1
CASSLRGRPNTGELFF	TRBV27	TRBJ2-2
CASSPLGVSNEQFF	TRBV11-3	TRBJ2-1
CASSGSGGGTDTQYF	TRBV9	TRBJ2-3
CAISAGTDKTYTF	TRBV10-3	TRBJ1-2
CASSLRRDSNYGYTF	TRBV7-3	TRBJ1-2
CASSTGVVIETQYF	TRBV18	TRBJ2-5
CASSFSGGSQETQYF	TRBV7-7	TRBJ2-5
CASSYSSVWPQTEAFF	TRBV6-5	TRBJ1-1
CASSLVPGLAGLSTDTQYF	TRBV7-2	TRBJ2-3
CASGFRDSYEQYF	TRBV12-5	TRBJ2-7
CASSPTRWADTQYF	TRBV13	TRBJ2-3
CASSEASLALYF	TRBV2	TRBJ2-7
CASSYLQGADGYTF	TRBV2	TRBJ1-2
CASRNGTGGVGKLFF	TRBV7-9	TRBJ1-4
CASSQMTGHSPLHF	TRBV3-1/TRBV3-2	TRBJ1-6
CASSEQGINQPQHF	TRBV2	TRBJ1-5
CASRGLGQGDGYTF	TRBV2	TRBJ1-2
CASARGQGTDTQYF	TRBV5-1	TRBJ2-3
CASSSTGDRGSYNEQFF	TRBV5-1	TRBJ2-1
CASSPRGLRETDTQYF	TRBV7-3	TRBJ2-3
CSVEDIRDRGGREQYF	TRBV29-1	TRBJ2-7
CASSVYSNYGYTF	TRBV9	TRBJ1-2
CASSLDTGRGYTF	TRBV5-4	TRBJ1-2
CASSYGGKGPAEAFF	TRBV6-2/TRBV6-3	TRBJ1-1
CASSERSTLAF	TRBV2	TRBJ1-2
CASSNRDPVVDTQYF	TRBV18	TRBJ2-3
CAMDSYGYTF	TRBV30	TRBJ1-2
CASSPDRRVEQYF	TRBV5-4	TRBJ2-7
CASSEGRAWKLFF	TRBV6-1	TRBJ1-4
CSVGGQGSYNEQFF	TRBV29-1	TRBJ2-1
CASSSGTGGKETQYF	TRBV5-8	TRBJ2-5
CASSNGGLYEQYF	TRBV19	TRBJ2-7
CASPRASLSDTQYF	TRBV7-2	TRBJ2-3
CASSQGRANYGYTF	TRBV4-1	TRBJ1-2
CATREGNEKLFF	TRBV5-4	TRBJ1-4
CASSGPGFFFQPQHF	TRBV9	TRBJ1-5
CASSSGTTSTDTQYF	TRBV5-1	TRBJ2-3
CASSFLGLAGTYNEQFF	TRBV5-4	TRBJ2-1
CATRKGLTGGSYEQYF	TRBV21-1	TRBJ2-7